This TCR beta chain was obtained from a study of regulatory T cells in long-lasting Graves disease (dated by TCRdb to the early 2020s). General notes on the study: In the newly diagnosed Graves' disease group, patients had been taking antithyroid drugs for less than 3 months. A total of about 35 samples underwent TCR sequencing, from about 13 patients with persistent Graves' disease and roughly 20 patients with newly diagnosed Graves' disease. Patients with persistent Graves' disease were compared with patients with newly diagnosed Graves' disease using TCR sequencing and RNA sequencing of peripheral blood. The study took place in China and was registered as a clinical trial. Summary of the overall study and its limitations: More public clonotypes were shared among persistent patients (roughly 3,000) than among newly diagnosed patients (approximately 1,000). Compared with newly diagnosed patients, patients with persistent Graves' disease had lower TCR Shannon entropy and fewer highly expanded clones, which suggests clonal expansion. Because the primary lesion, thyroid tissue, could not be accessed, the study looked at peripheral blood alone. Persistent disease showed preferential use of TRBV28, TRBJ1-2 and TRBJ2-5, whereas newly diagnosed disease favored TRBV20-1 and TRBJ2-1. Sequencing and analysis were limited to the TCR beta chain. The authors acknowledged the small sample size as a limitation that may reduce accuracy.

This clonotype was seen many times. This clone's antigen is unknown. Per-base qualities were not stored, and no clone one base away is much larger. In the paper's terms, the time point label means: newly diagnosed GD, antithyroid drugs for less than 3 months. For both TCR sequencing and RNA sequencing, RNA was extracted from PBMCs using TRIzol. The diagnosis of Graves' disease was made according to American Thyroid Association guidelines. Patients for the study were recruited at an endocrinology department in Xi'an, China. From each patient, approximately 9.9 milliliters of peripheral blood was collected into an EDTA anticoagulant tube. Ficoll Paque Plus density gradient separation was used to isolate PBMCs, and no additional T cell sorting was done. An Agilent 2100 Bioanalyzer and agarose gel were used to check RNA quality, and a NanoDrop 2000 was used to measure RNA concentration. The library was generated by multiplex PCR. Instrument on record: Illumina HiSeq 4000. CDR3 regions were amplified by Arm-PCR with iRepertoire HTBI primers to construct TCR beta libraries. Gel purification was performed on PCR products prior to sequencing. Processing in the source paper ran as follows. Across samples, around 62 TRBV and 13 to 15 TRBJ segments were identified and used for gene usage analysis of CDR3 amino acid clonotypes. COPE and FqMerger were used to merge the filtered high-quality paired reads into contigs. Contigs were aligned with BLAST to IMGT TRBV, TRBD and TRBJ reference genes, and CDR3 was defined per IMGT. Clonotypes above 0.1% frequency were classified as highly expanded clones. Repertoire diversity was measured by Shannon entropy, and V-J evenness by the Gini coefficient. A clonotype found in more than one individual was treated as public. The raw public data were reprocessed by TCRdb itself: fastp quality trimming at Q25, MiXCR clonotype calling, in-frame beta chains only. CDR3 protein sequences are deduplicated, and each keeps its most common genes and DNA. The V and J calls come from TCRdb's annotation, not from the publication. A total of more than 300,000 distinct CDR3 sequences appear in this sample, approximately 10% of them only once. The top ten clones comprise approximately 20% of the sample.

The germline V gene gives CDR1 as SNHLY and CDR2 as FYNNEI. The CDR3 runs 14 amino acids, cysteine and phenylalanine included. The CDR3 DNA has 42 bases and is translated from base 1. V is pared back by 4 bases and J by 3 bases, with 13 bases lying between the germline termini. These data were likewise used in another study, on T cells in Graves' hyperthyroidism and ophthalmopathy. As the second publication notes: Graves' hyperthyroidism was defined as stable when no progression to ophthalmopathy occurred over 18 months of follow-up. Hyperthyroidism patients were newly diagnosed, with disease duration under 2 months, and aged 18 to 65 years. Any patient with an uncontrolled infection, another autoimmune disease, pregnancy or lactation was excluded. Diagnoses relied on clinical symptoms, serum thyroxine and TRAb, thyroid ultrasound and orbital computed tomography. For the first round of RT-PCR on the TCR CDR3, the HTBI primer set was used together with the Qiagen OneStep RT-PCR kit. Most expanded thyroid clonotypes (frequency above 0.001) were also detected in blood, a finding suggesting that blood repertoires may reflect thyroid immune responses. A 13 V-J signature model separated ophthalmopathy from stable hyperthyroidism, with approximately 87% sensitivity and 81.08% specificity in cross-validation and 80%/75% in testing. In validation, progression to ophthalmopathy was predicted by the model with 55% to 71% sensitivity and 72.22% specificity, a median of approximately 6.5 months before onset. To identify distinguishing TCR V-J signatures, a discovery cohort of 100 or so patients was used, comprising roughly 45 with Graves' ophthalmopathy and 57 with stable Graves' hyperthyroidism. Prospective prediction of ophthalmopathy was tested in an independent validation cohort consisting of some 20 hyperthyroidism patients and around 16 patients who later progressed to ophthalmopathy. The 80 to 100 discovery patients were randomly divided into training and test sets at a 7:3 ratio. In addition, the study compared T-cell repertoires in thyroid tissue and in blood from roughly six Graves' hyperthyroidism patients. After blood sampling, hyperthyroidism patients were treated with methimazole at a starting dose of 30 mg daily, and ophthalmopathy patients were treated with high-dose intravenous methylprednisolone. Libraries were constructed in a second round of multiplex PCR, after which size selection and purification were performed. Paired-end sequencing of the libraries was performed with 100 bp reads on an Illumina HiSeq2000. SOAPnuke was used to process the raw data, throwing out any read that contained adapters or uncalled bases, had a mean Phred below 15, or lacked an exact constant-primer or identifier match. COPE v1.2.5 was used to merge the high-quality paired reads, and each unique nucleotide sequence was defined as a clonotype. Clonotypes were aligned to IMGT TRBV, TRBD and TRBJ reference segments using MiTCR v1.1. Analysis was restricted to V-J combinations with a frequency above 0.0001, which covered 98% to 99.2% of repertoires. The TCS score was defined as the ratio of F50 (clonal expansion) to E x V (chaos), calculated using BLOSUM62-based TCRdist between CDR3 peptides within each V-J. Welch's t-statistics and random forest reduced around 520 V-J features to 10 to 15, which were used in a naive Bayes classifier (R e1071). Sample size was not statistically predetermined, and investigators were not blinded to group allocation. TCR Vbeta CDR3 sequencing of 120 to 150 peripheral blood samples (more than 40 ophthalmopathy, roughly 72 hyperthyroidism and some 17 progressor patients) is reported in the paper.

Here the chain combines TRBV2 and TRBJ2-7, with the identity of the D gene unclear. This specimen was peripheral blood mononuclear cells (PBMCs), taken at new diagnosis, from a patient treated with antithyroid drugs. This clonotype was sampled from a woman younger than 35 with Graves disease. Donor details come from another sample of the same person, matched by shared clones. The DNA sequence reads TGTGCCAGCAGTGGCGTGGGTCACAGCTACGAGCAGTACTTC. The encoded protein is CASSGVGHSYEQYF.